This T cell receptor (beta chain) was recovered during a study of HIV-infected children after antiretroviral therapy interruption. Whole-study context: Most participating children were previously exposed to EBV and CMV. Samples from the continuous-treatment group were taken at weeks 0, 48 and 150.

This clonotype was seen many times. Unique molecular identifiers were included in an RNA-based 3' RACE TCR library. TCRdb independently ran MiXCR on the 3' RACE reads; one entry per CDR3 protein. The sample contains some 38,000 distinct CDR3 sequences, about 6.5% of which appear only once. V dropped 4 bases and J dropped 5 bases, with 14 bases sitting between them. This CDR3 is 14 amino acids long. The V gene's germline CDR1 is SQVTM and CDR2 ANQGSEA. As to treatment: PENTA 11 planned treatment interruption arm or continuous ART arm. Sorting from thawed PBMCs isolated naive CD4+ CD45RA+ CD45RO- T cells.

This chain uses TRBV29-1 with TRBJ1-4; perhaps TRBD1 as D (5 bases). Here the sequenced sample was CD45RA+ CD4+ T cells from PBMCs, pooled from several time points, taken from a donor given antiretroviral therapy, either interrupted or continuous. Specified subset: naive CD4+ CD45RA+ CD45RO- T cells. This clonotype originated in a pool of human donors with HIV. The DNA of the CDR3 is TGCAGCGTTGCTTCGGGTCGGGGGAATGAAAAACTGTTTTTT. This translates into CSVASGRGNEKLFF.